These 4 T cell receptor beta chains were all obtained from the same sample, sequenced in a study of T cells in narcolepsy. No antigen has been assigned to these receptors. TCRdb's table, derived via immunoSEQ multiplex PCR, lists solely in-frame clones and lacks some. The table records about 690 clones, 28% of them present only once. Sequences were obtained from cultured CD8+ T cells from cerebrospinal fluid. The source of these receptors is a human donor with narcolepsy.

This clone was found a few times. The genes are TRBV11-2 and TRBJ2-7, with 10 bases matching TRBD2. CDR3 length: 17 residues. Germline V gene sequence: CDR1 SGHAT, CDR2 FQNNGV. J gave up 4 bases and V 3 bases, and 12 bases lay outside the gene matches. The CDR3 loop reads CASSLGLAGDSGYEQYF. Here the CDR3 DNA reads TGTGCCAGCAGCTTGGGGCTAGCGGGAGATTCAGGATACGAGCAGTACTTC.

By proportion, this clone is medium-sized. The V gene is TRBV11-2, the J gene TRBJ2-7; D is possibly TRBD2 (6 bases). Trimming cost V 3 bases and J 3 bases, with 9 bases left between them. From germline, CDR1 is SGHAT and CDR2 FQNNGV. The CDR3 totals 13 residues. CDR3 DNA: TGTGCCAGCAGCTTTGCGGGGAGCTACGAGCAGTACTTC. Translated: CASSFAGSYEQYF.

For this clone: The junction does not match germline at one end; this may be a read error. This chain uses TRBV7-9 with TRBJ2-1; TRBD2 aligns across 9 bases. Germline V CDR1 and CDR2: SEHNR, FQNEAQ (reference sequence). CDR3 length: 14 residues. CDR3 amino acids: CASSPWTSANEQFF. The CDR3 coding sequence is TGCGCCAGCAGCCCTTGGACTAGCGCCAATGAGCAGTTCTTC.

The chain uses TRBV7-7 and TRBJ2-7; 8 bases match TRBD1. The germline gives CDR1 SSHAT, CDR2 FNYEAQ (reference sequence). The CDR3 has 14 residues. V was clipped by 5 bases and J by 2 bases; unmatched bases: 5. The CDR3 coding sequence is TGTGCCAGCAGCACGACAGGGGCTCCCTACGAGCAGTACTTC. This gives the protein CASSTTGAPYEQYF.